Shown below are 27 T cell receptor beta chains from a single sample sequenced in a study of blood T cells in healthy people across ages. With a J-beta primer mix and a sample-barcoded 5' primer, a second PCR ran about 7 to 12 cycles. TCRdb called the 5' RACE reads again in MiXCR, with one record for every CDR3 protein. The profile covers hundreds of thousands of distinct CDR3 sequences, with 56% appearing a single time and under 30% taken by the ten largest. Sequencing was performed on blood. Receptors were obtained from a man in his forties in good health.

The chain links TRBV7-2 to TRBJ1-6; D is perhaps TRBD1 (5 bases). Trimming shortened V by 2 bases and J by 9 bases, and 11 bases separated the two germline ends. The CDR3 length is 14 residues. Germline CDR1 SGHTA, CDR2 FQGNSA. The CDR3: CASSLSRDGSPLHF. The DNA for the CDR3 is TGTGCCAGCAGCTTAAGCAGGGATGGTTCACCCCTCCACTTT.

The sample holds a few counts of this clonotype. The rearrangement links TRBV6-1 to TRBJ2-5; D is undetermined. Trimming stripped 5 bases from V and 5 bases from J, with 12 bases between. CDR1 is MNHNS and CDR2 is SASEGT in the germline V gene. This CDR3 has 13 amino acids. The CDR3 DNA follows: TGTGCCAGCAGTCGGACCTCTTTGGAGACCCAGTACTTC. Translation gives CASSRTSLETQYF.

The chain carries TRBV6-6 and TRBJ2-3; TRBD1 aligns across 10 bases. The CDR3 covers 16 residues. Germline CDR1 MNHNY, CDR2 SVGAGI (reference sequence). V gave up 8 bases and J gave up 5 bases; unmatched junction bases: 13. CDR3 sequence (DNA): TGTGCCAGCTCGAAAGGAGGGACAGGGGAAGTAGATACGCAGTATTTT. Translation gives CASSKGGTGEVDTQYF.

The genes are TRBV7-6 and TRBJ1-4, with 7 bases identical to TRBD1. V lost 5 bases to trimming and J lost 5 bases; unmatched junction nucleotides: 8. Per germline, CDR1 SGHVS and CDR2 FNYEAQ. This CDR3 comprises 15 residues. CDR3 sequence reads: CASSIRTGRNEKLFF. The DNA of the CDR3 is TGTGCCAGCAGCATAAGGACAGGACGCAATGAAAAACTGTTTTTT.

The chain has TRBV7-2 and TRBJ1-2, with TRBD1 identical over 8 bases. CDR3 size: 16 residues. V dropped 2 bases and J dropped 2; count of bases not matched to a gene: 7. Germline lookup yields CDR1 SGHTA and CDR2 FQGNSA. CDR3 in amino acids: CASSLMLGQGNYGYTF. For the CDR3, the DNA is TGTGCCAGCAGCTTAATGCTCGGACAGGGAAACTATGGCTACACCTTC.

The rearrangement links TRBV7-2 to TRBJ2-1, with a tentative D call TRBD2 (6 bases). V lost 5 bases to trimming and J lost 8 bases, with 10 bases between them. This CDR3 is 12 amino acids long. Looked up from germline, CDR1 is SGHTA and CDR2 is FQGNSA. CDR3 bases: TGTGCCAGCAGCCCAAGACTAGATGAGCAGTTCTTC. It encodes CASSPRLDEQFF.

This clonotype was recorded only once. The V gene is TRBV5-5, the J gene TRBJ1-4; 12 bases fit TRBD1. Trimming took 4 bases from V and 7 from J; bases not matched to a gene: 11. The CDR3 totals 17 residues. Germline CDR1 SGHKS, CDR2 YYEKEE (reference sequence). In DNA, the CDR3 is TGTGCCAGCAGCACGGGACAGGGGGCGACGGCTGCTGAAAAACTGTTTTTT. Amino acid sequence: CASSTGQGATAAEKLFF. Together with reference TRBV5-5 and TRBJ1-4, the CDR3 gives the full variable domain: DAGVTQSPTHLIKTRGQQVTLRCSPISGHKSVSWYQQVLGQGPQFIFQYYEKEERGRGNFPDRFSARQFPNYSSELNVNALLLGDSALYLCASSTGQGATAAEKLFFGSGTQLSVL.

This clonotype was recorded a few times. V and J are TRBV28 and TRBJ2-2; D is unresolved. Germline V gene lookup returns CDR1 MDHEN and CDR2 SYDVKM. This CDR3 is 15 amino acids long. V was cut by 5 bases and J by 7 bases, with 17 bases left in between. The CDR3 spells CASSPLPGVGGELFF. The CDR3 DNA is TGTGCCAGCAGTCCCCTCCCCGGCGTCGGCGGGGAGCTGTTTTTT.

J is TRBJ2-3 and V is TRBV7-2; 7 nucleotides agree with TRBD2. This CDR3 region has 19 residues. V was pared by 5 bases and J by 10 bases, with 27 bases of the junction left unmatched. From germline, CDR1 is SGHTA and CDR2 FQGNSA. This CDR3 reads CASSIPLAGDHRYADAQYF. Here the CDR3 DNA reads TGTGCCAGCAGCATCCCCCTGGCGGGGGATCACAGATACGCAGACGCGCAGTATTTT.

The CDR3 is CASSADRTLQTEAFF. The CDR3 region has the DNA TGTGCCAGCAGTGCTGACAGAACTCTACAGACTGAAGCTTTCTTT. The chain uses TRBV6-5 and TRBJ1-1, with a tentative D call TRBD1 (5 bases). This CDR3 is built from 15 residues. Trimming stripped 5 bases from V and 5 bases from J, with 18 bases between. Germline V CDR1 and CDR2: MNHEY, SVGAGI.

As to this clonotype: A junction end diverges from the germline sequence, so it may reflect a read error. This chain joins TRBV12-3 or TRBV12-4 and TRBJ2-1; TRBD2 matches at 9 bases. The CDR3 contains 14 residues. CDR3 DNA sequence: TGTGCCAGCAGTATAGCGGGGGCTATCAATGAGCAGTTCTTC. It specifies CASSIAGAINEQFF.

This chain connects TRBV7-9 to TRBJ2-7; no clear D gene. V was trimmed by 3 bases and J by 0 bases, leaving 15 bases between them. CDR3 length equals 16 residues. CDR1 is SEHNR, CDR2 FQNEAQ, per germline (reference sequence). CDR3 sequence: CASSFGSDVSSYEQYF. The DNA of the CDR3 is TGTGCCAGCAGCTTCGGATCCGACGTTAGCTCCTACGAGCAGTACTTC.

The chain links TRBV28 to TRBJ2-3, with TRBD2 matching 12 bases. J was trimmed by 2 bases and V by 3 bases; bases with no gene match: 6. Germline loops: CDR1 MDHEN, CDR2 SYDVKM. This CDR3 region has 17 residues. CDR3 region: CASSLVASGGATDTQYF. DNA of the CDR3: TGTGCCAGCAGTTTGGTGGCTAGCGGGGGGGCCACAGATACGCAGTATTTT.

The genes are TRBV6-1 and TRBJ1-6; D unclear. From germline, CDR1 is MNHNS and CDR2 SASEGT. Trimming stripped 3 bases from V and 12 bases from J, with 15 bases between. CDR3 size: 14 residues. In DNA form, the CDR3 reads TGTGCCAGCAGTGAGGTGTTCGCGCGGCGACCCCTCCACTTT. This translates into CASSEVFARRPLHF.

J is TRBJ2-7 and V is TRBV29-1, with a weak D call TRBD1 (5 bases). This CDR3 has 12 amino acids. The germline V and J ends were trimmed by 5 bases and 4 bases, with 12 bases remaining between them. The germline V gene has CDR1 SQVTM and CDR2 ANQGSEA. The CDR3 region has the DNA TGCAGCGTTTGGGGCACTGAATACGAGCAGTACTTC. Translated, it gives CSVWGTEYEQYF.

The chain employs TRBV6-2 or TRBV6-3 and TRBJ2-1, with 8 positions matching TRBD2. The CDR3 is made up of 14 amino acids. The J segment lost 15 bases and the V segment lost 6 bases, leaving 16 bases of the junction unmatched. CDR1 MNHEY and CDR2 SVGEGT come from the germline V gene. Here the CDR3 reads CASSPGLEFVKRFF. The CDR3 nucleotides read TGTGCCAGCAGCCCGGGACTAGAATTCGTAAAGCGGTTCTTC.

The chain carries TRBV5-1 and TRBJ2-3, with D possibly matching TRBD2 (6 bases). The CDR3 extends over 15 amino acids. CDR1 is SGHRS, CDR2 YFSETQ, per germline. V gave up 4 bases and J gave up 4 bases, with 16 bases separating them. The CDR3 nucleotides are TGCGCCAGCAGCCCGGCGGAGGGCGGTCCAGATACGCAGTATTTT. Protein product: CASSPAEGGPDTQYF.

The rearrangement joins TRBV7-2 to TRBJ2-1; D is unclear. Trimming stripped 3 bases from V and 0 bases from J, with 9 bases between. The CDR3 is 15 residues long. Germline V lookup: CDR1 SGHTA, CDR2 FQGNSA. CDR3 region: CASSFDGYSYNEQFF. CDR3 coding DNA: TGTGCCAGCAGCTTTGACGGATACTCCTACAATGAGCAGTTCTTC.

The chain couples TRBV25-1 to TRBJ2-2; 9 positions match TRBD1. The V segment lost 7 bases and the J segment 4 bases; nucleotides outside the gene matches: 4. Germline V CDR1 and CDR2: MGHDK, SYGVNS. The CDR3 extends over 14 amino acids. CDR3 nucleotides: TGTGCCAGCAACGGGGACAGGGCCACCGGGGAGCTGTTTTTT. It yields the protein CASNGDRATGELFF.

J is TRBJ2-5 and V is TRBV27; 8 bases agree with TRBD2. Germline V CDR1 and CDR2: MNHEY, SMNVEV (reference sequence). CDR3 length equals 17 residues. V trimming: 7 bases; J trimming: 11 bases; junction bases outside the gene matches: 24. CDR3: CASNVGHTAGGINEQYF. CDR3 bases: TGTGCCAGCAACGTAGGACACACCGCGGGAGGAATCAATGAGCAGTACTTC.

The rearrangement uses TRBV13 and TRBJ1-1, with 10 bases fitting TRBD1. Germline CDR1 and CDR2: PRHDT and FYEKMQ (reference sequence). This CDR3 has 18 residues. J gave up 0 bases and V 4 bases, and 11 bases lay outside the gene matches. The CDR3 sequence is CASSSRVDRGSMNTEAFF. DNA of the CDR3: TGTGCCAGCAGCTCCAGGGTGGACAGGGGGAGTATGAACACTGAAGCTTTCTTT.

The V call is TRBV7-9, the J call TRBJ1-4, with D unresolved. Trimming cost V 5 bases and J 0 bases, with 10 bases left between them. Germline V gene sequence: CDR1 SEHNR, CDR2 FQNEAQ (reference sequence). CDR3 length: 15 residues. CDR3 coding DNA: TGTGCCAGCAGCCCAAACAGCGCAACTAATGAAAAACTGTTTTTT. Its translation is CASSPNSATNEKLFF.

The chain is built from TRBV3-1 and TRBJ2-7; a weak D match, TRBD2 (5 bases). Germline V gene lookup returns CDR1 LGHDT and CDR2 YNNKEL (reference sequence). Trimming took 6 bases from V and 7 from J, leaving 16 bases between them. The CDR3 has 13 amino acids. The CDR3 bases are TGTGCCAGCAGACCCTCCGGGATGCGGGAGCAGTACTTC. This gives the protein CASRPSGMREQYF.

Ten or more counts support this clonotype. V is TRBV28 and J is TRBJ2-7; D might be TRBD1 (5 bases). Trimming took off 3 bases at V and 4 bases at J, with 10 bases between the two ends. This CDR3 contains 13 residues. Germline CDR1 MDHEN, CDR2 SYDVKM. CDR3 sequence reads: CASSLGQFYEQYF. The CDR3 region has the DNA TGTGCCAGCAGTTTGGGGCAGTTTTACGAGCAGTACTTC.

V gene TRBV2 combines with J gene TRBJ2-1; possibly TRBD1 or TRBD2 for D (5 bases each). Deletions cut 8 bases from V and 10 bases from J, with 9 bases between. The germline gives CDR1 SNHLY, CDR2 FYNNEI. The CDR3 consists of 10 residues. The CDR3 bases are TGTGCCAGCGGGGGACGGGAGCAGTTCTTC. Translation gives CASGGREQFF.

This clonotype was detected only a few times. The CDR3 nucleotides read TGTGCCAGCAGCTCTCCTACTGGGGCCAACGTCCTGACTTTC. Translated: CASSSPTGANVLTF. The chain is built from TRBV5-4 and TRBJ2-6; D remains ambiguous. The V gene's germline CDR1 is SGHNT and CDR2 YYREEE (reference sequence). The CDR3 length is 14 residues. V was clipped by 3 bases and J by 2 bases, with 6 bases between them.

This clonotype showed up just a few times. The chain employs TRBV7-9 and TRBJ2-3; no firm D call. The CDR3 is 16 amino acids. V lost 5 bases, J lost 0 bases, and 15 bases lay in between. Germline CDR1 and CDR2: SEHNR and FQNEAQ (reference sequence). CDR3 protein: CASSLLGRLSTDTQYF. CDR3 nucleotides: TGTGCCAGCAGCCTACTCGGACGGCTAAGCACAGATACGCAGTATTTT. Filled out from reference TRBV7-9 and TRBJ2-3, the complete variable domain reads DTGVSQNPRHKITKRGQNVTFRCDPISEHNRLYWYRQTLGQGPEFLTYFQNEAQLEKSRLLSDRFSAERPKGSFSTLEIQRTEQGDSAMYLCASSLLGRLSTDTQYFGPGTRLTVL.